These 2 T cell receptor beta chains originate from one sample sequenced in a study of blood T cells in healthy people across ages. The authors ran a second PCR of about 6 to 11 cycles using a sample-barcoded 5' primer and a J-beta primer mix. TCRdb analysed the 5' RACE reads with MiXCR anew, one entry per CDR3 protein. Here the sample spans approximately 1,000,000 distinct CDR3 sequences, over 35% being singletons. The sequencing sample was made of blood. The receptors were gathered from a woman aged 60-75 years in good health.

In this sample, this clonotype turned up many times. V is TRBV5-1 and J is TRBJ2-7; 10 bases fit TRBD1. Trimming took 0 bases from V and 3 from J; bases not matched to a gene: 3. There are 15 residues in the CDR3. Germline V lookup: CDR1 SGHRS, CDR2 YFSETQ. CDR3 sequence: CASSLEGQGNYEQYF. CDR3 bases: TGCGCCAGCAGCTTGGAGGGACAGGGGAACTACGAGCAGTACTTC.

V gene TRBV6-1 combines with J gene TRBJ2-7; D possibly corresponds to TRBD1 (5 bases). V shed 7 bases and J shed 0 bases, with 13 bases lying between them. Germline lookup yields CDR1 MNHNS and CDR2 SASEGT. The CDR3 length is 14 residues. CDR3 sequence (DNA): TGTGCCAGCAACACAGGACATTTCTCCTACGAGCAGTACTTC. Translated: CASNTGHFSYEQYF.